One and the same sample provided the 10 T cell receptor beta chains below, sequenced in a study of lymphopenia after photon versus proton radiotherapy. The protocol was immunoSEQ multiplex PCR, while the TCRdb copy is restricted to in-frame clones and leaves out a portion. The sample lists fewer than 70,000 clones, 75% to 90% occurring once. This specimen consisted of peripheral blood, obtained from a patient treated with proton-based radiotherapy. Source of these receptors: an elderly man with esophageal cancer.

The CDR3 here is CASSLRWGWGDEQFF. CDR3 DNA sequence: TGTGCCAGCAGCTTAAGGTGGGGCTGGGGAGATGAGCAGTTCTTC. The V and J genes are TRBV7-2 and TRBJ2-1, with D perhaps assigned TRBD1 or TRBD2 (5 bases each). CDR1 is SGHTA, CDR2 FQGNSA, per germline. The CDR3 consists of 15 residues. V was trimmed by 2 bases and J by 8 bases, leaving 16 bases between them.

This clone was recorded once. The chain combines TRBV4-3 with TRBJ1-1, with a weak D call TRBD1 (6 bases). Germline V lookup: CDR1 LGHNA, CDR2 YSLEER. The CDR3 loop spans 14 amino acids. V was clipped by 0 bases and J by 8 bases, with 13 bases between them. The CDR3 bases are TGCGCCAGCAGCCAAGATTTCAGGGGACGAGAAGCTTTCTTT. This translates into CASSQDFRGREAFF.

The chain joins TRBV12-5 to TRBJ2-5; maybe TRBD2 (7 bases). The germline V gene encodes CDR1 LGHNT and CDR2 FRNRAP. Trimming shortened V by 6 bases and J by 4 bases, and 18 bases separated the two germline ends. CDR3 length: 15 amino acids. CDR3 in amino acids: CASGPGGGAGETQYF. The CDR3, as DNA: TGTGCTAGTGGCCCCGGAGGGGGGGCAGGAGAGACCCAGTACTTC. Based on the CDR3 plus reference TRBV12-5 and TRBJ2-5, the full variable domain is DARVTQTPRHKVTEMGQEVTMRCQPILGHNTVFWYRQTMMQGLELLAYFRNRAPLDDSGMPKDRFSAEMPDATLATLKIQPSEPRDSAVYFCASGPGGGAGETQYFGPGTRLLVL.

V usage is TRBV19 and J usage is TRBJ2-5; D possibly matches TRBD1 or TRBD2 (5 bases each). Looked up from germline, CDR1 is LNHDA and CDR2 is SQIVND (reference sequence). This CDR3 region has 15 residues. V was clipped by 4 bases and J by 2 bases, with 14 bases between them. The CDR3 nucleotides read TGTGCCAGTAGTAGTCCCGGGGCAGGACAAGAGACCCAGTACTTC. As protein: CASSSPGAGQETQYF.

CDR3 region: CASSATGTGKCSTSGNTIYF. As DNA, the CDR3 is TGTGCCAGCAGTGCTACAGGGACGGGTAAGTGTAGTACCTCTGGAAACACCATATATTTT. The chain has TRBV6-4 and TRBJ1-3; weak D call: TRBD1 (6 bases). CDR1 is MRHNA, CDR2 SNTAGT, per germline. The germline V and J ends were trimmed by 4 bases and 0 bases, with 25 bases remaining between them. This CDR3 has 20 residues.

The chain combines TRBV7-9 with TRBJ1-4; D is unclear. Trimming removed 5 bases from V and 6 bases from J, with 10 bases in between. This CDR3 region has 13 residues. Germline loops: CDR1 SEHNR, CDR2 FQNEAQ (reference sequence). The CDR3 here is CASSPTPYEKLFF. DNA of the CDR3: TGTGCCAGCAGCCCTACCCCTTATGAAAAACTGTTTTTT.

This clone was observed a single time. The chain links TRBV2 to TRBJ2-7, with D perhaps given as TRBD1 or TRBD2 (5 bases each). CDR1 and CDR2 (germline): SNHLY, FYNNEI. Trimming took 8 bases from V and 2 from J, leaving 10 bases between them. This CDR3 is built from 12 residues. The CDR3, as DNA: TGTGCCAGCGGGGACGAAACCTACGAGCAGTACTTC. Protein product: CASGDETYEQYF.

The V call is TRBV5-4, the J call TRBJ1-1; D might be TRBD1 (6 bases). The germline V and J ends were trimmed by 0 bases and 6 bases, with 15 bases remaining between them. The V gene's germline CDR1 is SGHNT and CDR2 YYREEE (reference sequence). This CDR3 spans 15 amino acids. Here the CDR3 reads CASSLAFAGAAEAFF. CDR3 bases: TGTGCCAGCAGCTTGGCGTTTGCAGGGGCTGCTGAAGCTTTCTTT. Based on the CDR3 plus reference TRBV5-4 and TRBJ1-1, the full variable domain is ETGVTQSPTHLIKTRGQQVTLRCSSQSGHNTVSWYQQALGQGPQFIFQYYREEENGRGNFPPRFSGLQFPNYSSELNVNALELDDSALYLCASSLAFAGAAEAFFGQGTRLTVV.

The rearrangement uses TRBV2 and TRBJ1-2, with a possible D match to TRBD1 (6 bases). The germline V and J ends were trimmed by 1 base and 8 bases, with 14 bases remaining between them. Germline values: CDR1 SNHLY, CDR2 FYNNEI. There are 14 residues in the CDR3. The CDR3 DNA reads TGTGCCAGCAGTGAAGGCAGGGGATCAGGGGGCTACACCTTC. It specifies CASSEGRGSGGYTF.

CDR3: CASSYAGTGLSYEQYF. The CDR3 nucleotides read TGTGCCAGCAGCTACGCCGGGACAGGGTTATCCTACGAGCAGTACTTC. V and J are TRBV7-2 and TRBJ2-7, with 9 bases lining up with TRBD1. The CDR3 is made up of 16 amino acids. Looked up from germline, CDR1 is SGHTA and CDR2 is FQGNSA. The trim removed 4 bases at V and 1 base at J, leaving 8 bases unmatched.